The 25 T cell receptor beta chains reported below all come from one sample, sequenced in a study of T cells expressing NK-cell markers. Using the 5' RACE reads, TCRdb records one entry per CDR3 protein without DNA. This repertoire comprises over 200,000 distinct CDR3 sequences; its ten largest clones make up roughly 0.4%. Specimen: blood T cells: a sorted CD56 or NKG2C T cell subset, CD4+ or CD8+ T cells, or bulk PBMC T cells (not recorded which). All receptors come from a man between 18 and 29 years old in good health.

The CDR3: CASSRTQTGGYTF. V gene TRBV4-3 combines with J gene TRBJ1-2; as DNA is missing, the TRBD1 call by TCRdb cannot be tested. The germline CDR1 and CDR2 sequences are LGHNA and YSLEER. The length of the CDR3 is 13 residues.

The chain couples TRBV5-1 to TRBJ1-3; TCRdb lists TRBD1, though no DNA is available to test this call. The CDR3 is made up of 15 amino acids. CDR1 and CDR2 (germline): SGHRS, YFSETQ. This chain's CDR3 is CASSELGQGVNTIYF.

The rearrangement links TRBV5-1 to TRBJ2-7; TCRdb calls TRBD1, which cannot be checked without DNA. The CDR3 runs 14 residues. Germline CDR1 is SGHRS and CDR2 is YFSETQ. CDR3 sequence: CASNLGQTFYEQYF.

The genes are TRBV20-1 and TRBJ2-1; as DNA is missing, the TRBD2 call by TCRdb cannot be tested. The germline gives CDR1 DFQATT, CDR2 SNEGSKA (reference sequence). This CDR3 has 17 residues. This CDR3 is CSAPGLAGDGSYNEQFF.

The chain carries TRBV7-2 and TRBJ1-2. CDR1 is SGHTA, CDR2 FQGNSA, per germline. The CDR3 is 15 amino acids. The CDR3: CASSPNAGNTEGYTF.

V and J are TRBV7-2 and TRBJ2-5; the TCRdb D gene call, TRBD1, has no DNA to confirm it. The V gene's germline CDR1 is SGHTA and CDR2 FQGNSA. This CDR3 spans 12 amino acids. CDR3 sequence: CASSLLSETQYF.

The chain links TRBV28 to TRBJ2-7; TCRdb proposes TRBD1, but this gene call is untestable without DNA. Germline values: CDR1 MDHEN, CDR2 SYDVKM. This CDR3 is 13 amino acids long. CDR3: CASSFPGSGEQYF. The full variable domain, rest sourced from reference TRBV28 and TRBJ2-7, is DVKVTQSSRYLVKRTGEKVFLECVQDMDHENMFWYRQDPGLGLRLIYFSYDVKMKEKGDIPEGYSVSREKKERFSLILESASTNQTSMYLCASSFPGSGEQYFGPGTRLTVT.

This sequence joins TRBV25-1 and TRBJ2-7; TCRdb returns TRBD2, unconfirmable since there is no DNA. Per the germline V gene, CDR1 is MGHDK and CDR2 is SYGVNS. The CDR3 runs 13 residues. This CDR3 is CASSDEGLYEQYF.

This sequence joins TRBV12-3 or TRBV12-4 and TRBJ2-1; TCRdb lists TRBD2, though no DNA is available to test this call. CDR3 size: 12 residues. CDR3 sequence reads: CASGRDSGEQFF.

The chain carries TRBV7-6 and TRBJ1-1; no DNA is available, so the TRBD1 call from TCRdb remains unchecked. CDR3 length: 13 amino acids. The V gene's germline CDR1 is SGHVS and CDR2 FNYEAQ. CDR3 in amino acids: CASSSGEGARGFF.

The J gene is TRBJ2-1, the V gene TRBV7-9; as DNA is missing, the TRBD1 call by TCRdb cannot be tested. This CDR3 is built from 14 residues. Germline CDR1 and CDR2: SEHNR and FQNEAQ (reference sequence). CDR3 protein: CASSLPMTGNEQFF.

This chain links TRBV12-3 or TRBV12-4 with TRBJ1-4; TCRdb reports TRBD1, a call that lacks DNA to check it against. This CDR3 contains 15 residues. CDR3 sequence: CASSPWDTANEKLFF.

The chain carries TRBV20-1 and TRBJ2-2; TCRdb reports TRBD2, a call that lacks DNA to check it against. From germline, CDR1 is DFQATT and CDR2 SNEGSKA (reference sequence). This CDR3 region has 15 residues. CDR3 sequence: CSANPSGSSTGELFF.

CDR3 residues: CASSPGPGRTEAFF. This rearrangement joins TRBV18 to TRBJ1-1; TCRdb reports TRBD1, a call that lacks DNA to check it against. CDR1 is KGHSH and CDR2 is LQKENI in the germline V gene. The CDR3 is 14 amino acids.

The rearrangement links TRBV19 to TRBJ1-4; as DNA is missing, the TRBD1 call by TCRdb cannot be tested. CDR3 length equals 16 residues. CDR1 is LNHDA, CDR2 SQIVND, per germline (reference sequence). The CDR3 is CASSSFSGTVNEKLFF. Full variable domain (remainder filled in from reference TRBV19 and TRBJ1-4): DGGITQSPKYLFRKEGQNVTLSCEQNLNHDAMYWYRQDPGQGLRLIYYSQIVNDFQKGDIAEGYSVSREKKESFPLTVTSAQKNPTAFYLCASSSFSGTVNEKLFFGSGTQLSVL.

V and J are TRBV5-4 and TRBJ1-1; the D call of TRBD1 rests on TCRdb alone, since no DNA is present to check it. This CDR3 spans 15 amino acids. CDR1 is SGHNT and CDR2 is YYREEE in the germline V gene (reference sequence). CDR3 loop: CASSLLQSGRPEAFF.

J is TRBJ2-1 and V is TRBV28; TCRdb's assignment of TRBD1 cannot be checked, as there is no DNA. Germline V gene data show CDR1 as MDHEN and CDR2 as SYDVKM. This CDR3 is 12 amino acids long. CDR3 in amino acids: CASRTHGQDKFF. The whole variable domain, filled in from reference TRBV28 and TRBJ2-1, reads DVKVTQSSRYLVKRTGEKVFLECVQDMDHENMFWYRQDPGLGLRLIYFSYDVKMKEKGDIPEGYSVSREKKERFSLILESASTNQTSMYLCASRTHGQDKFFGPGTRLTVL.

The J gene is TRBJ1-2, the V gene TRBV12-3 or TRBV12-4; TCRdb calls TRBD1, which cannot be checked without DNA. The CDR3 is 14 residues long. The CDR3 protein is CASSFTGNNYGYTF.

The gene calls are TRBV5-6 and TRBJ1-2; lacking DNA, the TRBD1 call made by TCRdb goes unchecked. The germline V gene encodes CDR1 SGHDT and CDR2 YYEEEE. This CDR3 region has 13 residues. The CDR3 spells CASSFRRAYGYTF.

The genes are TRBV7-2 and TRBJ2-1; TCRdb names TRBD2, which stays unverified in the absence of DNA. Germline CDR1 is SGHTA and CDR2 is FQGNSA. CDR3 length: 16 residues. The CDR3 region is CASSSFELAGVNEQFF. The entire variable domain, with the rest obtained from reference TRBV7-2 and TRBJ2-1, is as follows: GAGVSQSPSNKVTEKGKDVELRCDPISGHTALYWYRQSLGQGLEFLIYFQGNSAPDKSGLPSDRFSAERTGGSVSTLTIQRTQQEDSAVYLCASSSFELAGVNEQFFGPGTRLTVL.

The rearrangement joins TRBV11-2 to TRBJ1-1; the D call from TCRdb, TRBD1, cannot be confirmed without DNA. This CDR3 comprises 13 residues. Germline lookup yields CDR1 SGHAT and CDR2 FQNNGV. CDR3 sequence: CASGADYFTEAFF. The complete variable domain, with remaining parts taken from reference TRBV11-2 and TRBJ1-1, reads EAGVAQSPRYKIIEKRQSVAFWCNPISGHATLYWYQQILGQGPKLLIQFQNNGVVDDSQLPKDRFSAERLKGVDSTLKIQPAKLEDSAVYLCASGADYFTEAFFGQGTRLTVV.

The chain joins TRBV28 to TRBJ1-5; TCRdb lists TRBD1, though no DNA is available to test this call. Per the germline V gene, CDR1 is MDHEN and CDR2 is SYDVKM. CDR3 length: 15 amino acids. The CDR3 loop is CASSTGKTGNWPQHF. The full variable domain, with the rest looked up from reference TRBV28 and TRBJ1-5, is DVKVTQSSRYLVKRTGEKVFLECVQDMDHENMFWYRQDPGLGLRLIYFSYDVKMKEKGDIPEGYSVSREKKERFSLILESASTNQTSMYLCASSTGKTGNWPQHFGDGTRLSIL.

The chain carries TRBV20-1 and TRBJ2-5; the D gene TCRdb calls, TRBD2, cannot be checked with no DNA. CDR3 length: 16 amino acids. The germline CDR1 and CDR2 sequences are DFQATT and SNEGSKA (reference sequence). CDR3 loop: CSATPQGSGRFETQYF.

The gene calls are TRBV19 and TRBJ1-1; with no DNA, the TCRdb D assignment of TRBD1 cannot be verified. Germline CDR1 reads LNHDA; CDR2 reads SQIVND (reference sequence). CDR3 length: 13 amino acids. CDR3 loop: CASTTGGDAEAFF.

CDR3: CASSPMGYTQYF. This sequence joins TRBV11-2 and TRBJ2-3. The germline CDR1 and CDR2 sequences are SGHAT and FQNNGV. This CDR3 spans 12 amino acids.